This T cell receptor beta chain was found in a study of technical replicates of blood from a few donors. The germline V gene encodes CDR1 GTSNPN and CDR2 SVGIG (reference sequence). The CDR3 covers 15 residues. J was trimmed by 7 bases and V by 5 bases; bases with no gene match: 9. Here immunoSEQ multiplex PCR was the method, and the copy in TCRdb shows in-frame clones only, minus some. This table has about 83,000 clones, around 90% appearing once. The clonotype comes from a human donor in good health. The gene calls are TRBV30 and TRBJ1-6; 9 bases fit TRBD1. Input material: T cells isolated from PBMCs. CDR3 coding DNA: TGTGCCTGGTCCCACCGGGACAGGGACAATTCACCCCTCCACTTT. Protein product: CAWSHRDRDNSPLHF.